The rows below give T cell receptor beta chains drawn from one sample of a study of CD8 T cells in Susac syndrome. TCRdb redid the calling of the immunoSEQ multiplex PCR reads with MiXCR, one entry per CDR3 protein. Here the sample spans about 280,000 distinct CDR3 sequences, roughly 81% being singletons. Sequencing was carried out using CD8+ T cells from PBMCs. The receptor source for this set is a human donor with multiple sclerosis. Both conserved end residues are part of each CDR3. D genes are given only for firm matches. Size tells how often a clone was seen (once, few, many) or the class of an expanded clone, and some rows leave it out.

size,D,J,V,CDR3,DNA
-,-,TRBJ1-2,TRBV7-9,CASSFLAQAHGYTF,TGTGCCAGCAGCTTCCTGGCCCAGGCACATGGCTACACCTTC
-,-,TRBJ2-4,TRBV27,CASSLGNIQYF,TGTGCCAGCAGTTTGGGGAACATTCAGTACTTC
once,-,TRBJ2-6,TRBV19,CASSIWTSGANVLTF,TGTGCCAGTAGTATTTGGACCTCTGGGGCCAACGTCCTGACTTTC
-,-,TRBJ2-6,TRBV29-1,CSVEPPGSGANVLTF,TGCAGCGTTGAACCCCCAGGATCTGGGGCCAACGTCCTGACTTTC
-,TRBD2,TRBJ2-7,TRBV27,CASSSGTSRGYEQYF,TGTGCCAGCAGTTCCGGGACTAGCCGTGGCTACGAGCAGTACTTC
once,-,TRBJ1-1,TRBV7-2,CASSYYLGQNTEAFF,TGTGCCAGCAGCTATTATCTAGGACAGAACACTGAAGCTTTCTTT
-,-,TRBJ1-1,TRBV19,CASSIGLGGFAEAFF,TGTGCCAGTAGTATAGGGTTGGGGGGATTCGCTGAAGCTTTCTTT
-,-,TRBJ2-2,TRBV7-8,CASSWRVGRELFF,TGTGCCAGCAGCTGGAGGGTAGGCCGGGAGCTGTTTTTT
-,-,TRBJ1-2,TRBV6-5,CARSYSEGAYGYTF,TGTGCCAGAAGTTACTCGGAAGGAGCCTATGGCTACACCTTC
-,-,TRBJ2-1,TRBV27,CASSLAGQYNEQFF,TGTGCCAGCAGTTTAGCGGGACAATACAATGAGCAGTTCTTC
-,-,TRBJ2-7,TRBV2,CASRWGGQVYEQYF,TGTGCCAGCAGGTGGGGGGGGCAGGTCTACGAGCAGTACTTC
-,-,TRBJ2-3,TRBV10-3,CAISVRKGRIDTQYF,TGTGCCATCAGTGTCAGAAAGGGGCGGATAGATACGCAGTATTTT
-,-,TRBJ2-7,TRBV6-1,CASSDGGAYEQYF,TGTGCCAGCAGTGACGGGGGCGCATACGAGCAGTACTTC
-,TRBD1,TRBJ1-1,TRBV11-2,CASSSRRDRGRYTEAFF,TGTGCCAGCAGCTCCCGCCGGGACAGAGGGAGGTACACTGAAGCTTTCTTT
-,-,TRBJ2-5,TRBV12-3/TRBV12-4,CASTSYQETQYF,TGTGCCAGCACCTCGTACCAAGAGACCCAGTACTTC
-,TRBD1,TRBJ1-5,TRBV2,CASQGTGNQPQHF,TGTGCCAGCCAAGGGACAGGTAATCAGCCCCAGCATTTT
-,TRBD1,TRBJ2-7,TRBV27,CASSPSQGAYEQYF,TGTGCCAGCAGTCCTTCACAGGGGGCCTACGAGCAGTACTTC
-,-,TRBJ2-3,TRBV28,CASSLYWTRGDTQYF,TGTGCCAGCAGTTTATATTGGACACGGGGTGATACGCAGTATTTT
few,-,TRBJ2-7,TRBV6-1,CASSEVGSGYEQYF,TGTGCCAGCAGTGAAGTTGGATCGGGCTACGAGCAGTACTTC
-,-,TRBJ2-2,TRBV9,CASSAGGNTGELFF,TGTGCCAGCAGCGCCGGGGGGAACACCGGGGAGCTGTTTTTT
-,-,TRBJ2-4,TRBV12-3/TRBV12-4,CASSLTGEWAKNIQYF,TGTGCCAGCAGTTTAACGGGAGAGTGGGCCAAAAACATTCAGTACTTC
few,-,TRBJ2-5,TRBV4-1,CASSQDPEETQYF,TGTGCCAGCAGCCAAGACCCTGAAGAGACCCAGTACTTC
-,TRBD1,TRBJ1-3,TRBV7-8,CASSPGQGGSGNTIYF,TGTGCCAGCAGCCCGGGACAGGGAGGATCTGGAAACACCATATATTTT
once,-,TRBJ2-2,TRBV28,CASRYYLGSSGELFF,TGTGCCAGCCGATATTATCTAGGGAGTTCCGGGGAGCTGTTTTTT
-,-,TRBJ2-3,TRBV6-5,CASSLMDGSTDTQYF,TGTGCCAGCAGCCTCATGGACGGTAGCACAGATACGCAGTATTTT
-,-,TRBJ2-7,TRBV13,CASSNRDNAIEQYF,TGTGCCAGCAGCAACCGGGACAACGCTATCGAGCAGTACTTC
once,-,TRBJ1-1,TRBV4-1,CASSHNPGRGTEAFF,TGCGCCAGCAGCCACAATCCAGGGAGAGGCACTGAAGCTTTCTTT
-,TRBD2,TRBJ2-2,TRBV6-2/TRBV6-3,CASDIAGSTGELFF,TGTGCCAGCGATATAGCGGGATCCACCGGGGAGCTGTTTTTT
-,-,TRBJ2-1,TRBV5-6,CASSLAGPISSYNEQFF,TGTGCCAGCAGCTTGGCGGGTCCGATAAGCTCCTACAATGAGCAGTTCTTC
-,-,TRBJ1-1,TRBV9,CASSPRVVGTEAFF,TGTGCCAGCAGCCCCAGGGTTGTAGGGACTGAAGCTTTCTTT
-,TRBD1,TRBJ2-7,TRBV5-4,CASSWTGDEQYF,TGTGCCAGCAGCTGGACAGGGGACGAGCAGTACTTC
-,-,TRBJ1-1,TRBV2,CASIGLKAFF,TGTGCCAGCATCGGACTTAAAGCTTTCTTT
-,TRBD1,TRBJ1-2,TRBV6-4,CASSETRTGGYTF,TGTGCCAGCAGTGAGACGAGGACAGGGGGCTACACCTTC
-,-,TRBJ2-5,TRBV19,CASSIEGAGRQETQYF,TGTGCCAGTAGTATTGAAGGGGCTGGGCGACAAGAGACCCAGTACTTC
few,TRBD1,TRBJ1-1,TRBV27,CASSLQGETEAFF,TGTGCCAGCAGTTTACAGGGGGAGACTGAAGCTTTCTTT
-,-,TRBJ1-2,TRBV12-3/TRBV12-4,CASSLWTGQGGGYTF,TGTGCCAGCAGTTTATGGACGGGTCAGGGAGGGGGCTACACCTTC
-,TRBD2,TRBJ2-1,TRBV11-2,CASRGTSGRDNEQFF,TGTGCCAGCAGGGGGACTAGCGGGAGGGACAATGAGCAGTTCTTC
-,-,TRBJ1-5,TRBV12-2,CASRLALIVGTVSGENQPQHF,TGTGCAAGTCGCTTAGCGCTCATTGTGGGTACAGTGAGTGGAGAAAATCAGCCCCAGCATTTT
once,TRBD2,TRBJ2-3,TRBV27,CASSLTGGADTQYF,TGTGCCAGCAGTTTAACGGGAGGGGCAGATACGCAGTATTTT
-,TRBD2,TRBJ2-1,TRBV10-3,CAIRLAGPYNEQFF,TGTGCCATCAGGTTAGCGGGACCCTACAATGAGCAGTTCTTC
-,-,TRBJ1-1,TRBV7-9,CASSTPTDMNTEAFF,TGTGCCAGCAGCACACCGACAGACATGAACACTGAAGCTTTCTTT
-,-,TRBJ2-5,TRBV21-1,CARTKTGMRFQETQYF,TGTGCCAGGACAAAGACGGGGATGCGGTTCCAAGAGACCCAGTACTTC
-,-,TRBJ2-3,TRBV9,CASSVAGTSTDTQYF,TGTGCCAGCAGCGTAGCCGGGACAAGCACAGATACGCAGTATTTT
-,-,TRBJ2-3,TRBV28,CASSFPASRPTSTDTQYF,TGTGCCAGCAGTTTCCCGGCCTCCCGACCCACTAGCACAGATACGCAGTATTTT
-,-,TRBJ2-2,TRBV7-6,CAGGVGTGELFF,TGTGCCGGTGGGGTCGGGACCGGGGAGCTGTTTTTT
-,TRBD2,TRBJ2-7,TRBV9,CASSVGGTEREGRYEQYF,TGTGCCAGCAGCGTAGGGGGGACAGAGCGGGAGGGGCGTTACGAGCAGTACTTC
once,-,TRBJ1-5,TRBV27,CASGSWFDHSNQPQHF,TGTGCCAGCGGTAGTTGGTTCGATCACAGTAATCAGCCCCAGCATTTT
-,TRBD1,TRBJ2-7,TRBV27,CASSFNRGSYEQYF,TGTGCCAGCAGTTTCAACAGGGGTTCCTACGAGCAGTACTTC
-,-,TRBJ1-2,TRBV13,CASSLGGSYTF,TGTGCCAGCAGCTTAGGTGGAAGCTACACCTTC
-,-,TRBJ1-3,TRBV5-4,CASSLGSGNTIYF,TGTGCCAGCAGCTTGGGCTCTGGAAACACCATATATTTT
-,-,TRBJ1-2,TRBV5-6,CASSLGQVENGYTF,TGTGCCAGCAGCTTGGGCCAAGTAGAGAACGGCTACACCTTC
-,-,TRBJ2-1,TRBV3-1,CASSPPLFAHNEQFF,TGTGCCAGCAGCCCCCCCCTGTTCGCTCACAATGAGCAGTTCTTC